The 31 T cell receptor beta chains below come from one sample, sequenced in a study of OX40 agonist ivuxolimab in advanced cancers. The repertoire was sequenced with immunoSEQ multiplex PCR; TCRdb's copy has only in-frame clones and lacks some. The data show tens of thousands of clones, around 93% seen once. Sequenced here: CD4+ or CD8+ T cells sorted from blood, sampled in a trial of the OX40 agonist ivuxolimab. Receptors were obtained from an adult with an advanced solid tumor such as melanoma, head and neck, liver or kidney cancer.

For the CDR3, the DNA is TGCGCCAGCAGCCAACGGGATAAGAGAAATGAGCAGTACTTC. Its protein product is CASSQRDKRNEQYF. The chain uses TRBV4-1 and TRBJ2-7, with D possibly matching TRBD2 (5 bases). Germline loops: CDR1 MGHRA, CDR2 YSYEKL. V was pared by 2 bases and J by 7 bases, with 15 bases between. The CDR3 loop spans 14 amino acids.

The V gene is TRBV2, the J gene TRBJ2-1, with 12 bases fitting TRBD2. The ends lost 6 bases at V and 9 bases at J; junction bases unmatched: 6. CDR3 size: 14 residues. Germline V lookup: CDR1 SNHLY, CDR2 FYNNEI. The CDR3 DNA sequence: TGTGCCAGCAGGGGTGGACTAGCGGGAATTGAGCAGTTCTTC. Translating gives CASRGGLAGIEQFF.

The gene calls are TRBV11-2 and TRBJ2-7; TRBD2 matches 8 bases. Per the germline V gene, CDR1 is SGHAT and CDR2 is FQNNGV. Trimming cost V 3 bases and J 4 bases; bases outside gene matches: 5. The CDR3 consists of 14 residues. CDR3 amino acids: CASSFDSGKYEQYF. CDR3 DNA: TGTGCCAGCAGCTTCGATAGCGGGAAGTACGAGCAGTACTTC.

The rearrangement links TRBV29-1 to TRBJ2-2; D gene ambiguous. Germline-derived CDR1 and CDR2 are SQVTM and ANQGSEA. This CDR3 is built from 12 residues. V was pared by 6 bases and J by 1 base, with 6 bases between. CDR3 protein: CSVEENTGELFF. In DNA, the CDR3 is TGCAGCGTCGAGGAGAACACCGGGGAGCTGTTTTTT.

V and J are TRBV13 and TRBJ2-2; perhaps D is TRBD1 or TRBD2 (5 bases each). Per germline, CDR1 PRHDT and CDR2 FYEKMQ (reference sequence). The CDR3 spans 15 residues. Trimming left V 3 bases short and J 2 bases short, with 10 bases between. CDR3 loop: CASSLGRKNTGELFF. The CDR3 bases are TGTGCCAGCAGCTTGGGACGGAAAAACACCGGGGAGCTGTTTTTT.

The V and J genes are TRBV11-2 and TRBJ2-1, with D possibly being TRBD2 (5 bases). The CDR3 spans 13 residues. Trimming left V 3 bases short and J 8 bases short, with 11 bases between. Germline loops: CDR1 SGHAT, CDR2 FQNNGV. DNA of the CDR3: TGTGCCAGCAGCTTTGCGGGCTCTCATGAGCAGTTCTTC. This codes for CASSFAGSHEQFF.

CDR3 loop: CASRSSGLSSYEQYF. As DNA, the CDR3 is TGTGCCAGCCGAAGTAGCGGGCTGAGCTCCTACGAGCAGTACTTC. V is TRBV6-5 and J is TRBJ2-7; 7 positions match TRBD2. V shed 8 bases, J shed 0 bases, and the junction held 10 bases outside the gene matches. The CDR3 runs 15 residues. The V gene's germline CDR1 is MNHEY and CDR2 SVGAGI.

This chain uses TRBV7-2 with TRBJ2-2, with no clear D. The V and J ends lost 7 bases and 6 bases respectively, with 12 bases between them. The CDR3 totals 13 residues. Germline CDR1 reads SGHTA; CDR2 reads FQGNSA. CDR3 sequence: CASTDPRAGELFF. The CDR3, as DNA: TGTGCCAGCACCGACCCCAGAGCCGGGGAGCTGTTTTTT.

CDR3 DNA: TGTGCCAGCAGTGCCGGGAGGGGGGCATGGGCTGGAAACACCATATATTTT. It yields the protein CASSAGRGAWAGNTIYF. The rearrangement joins TRBV9 to TRBJ1-3; a possible D gene is TRBD1 (6 bases). V shed 5 bases and J shed 2 bases, with 20 bases lying between them. CDR1 and CDR2 from the germline V gene are SGDLS and YYNGEE. The CDR3 length is 17 residues.

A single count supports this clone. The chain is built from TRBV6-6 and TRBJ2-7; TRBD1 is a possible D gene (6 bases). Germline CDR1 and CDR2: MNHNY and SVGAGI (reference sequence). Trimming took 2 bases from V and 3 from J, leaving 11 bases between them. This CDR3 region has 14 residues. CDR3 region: CASSYGDRLYEQYF. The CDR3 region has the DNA TGTGCCAGCAGTTACGGAGACAGGCTCTACGAGCAGTACTTC.

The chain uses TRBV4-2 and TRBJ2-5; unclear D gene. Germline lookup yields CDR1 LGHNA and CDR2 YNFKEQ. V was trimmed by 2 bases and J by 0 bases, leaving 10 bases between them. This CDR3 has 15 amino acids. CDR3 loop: CASSQSSRDQETQYF. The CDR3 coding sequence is TGTGCCAGCAGCCAATCTTCTAGAGACCAAGAGACCCAGTACTTC.

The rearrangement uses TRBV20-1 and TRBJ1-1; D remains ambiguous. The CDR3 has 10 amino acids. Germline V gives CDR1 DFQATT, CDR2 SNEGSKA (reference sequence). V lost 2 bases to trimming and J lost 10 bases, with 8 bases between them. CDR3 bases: TGCAGTGCTAGACCCCAGACAGCTTTCTTT. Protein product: CSARPQTAFF.

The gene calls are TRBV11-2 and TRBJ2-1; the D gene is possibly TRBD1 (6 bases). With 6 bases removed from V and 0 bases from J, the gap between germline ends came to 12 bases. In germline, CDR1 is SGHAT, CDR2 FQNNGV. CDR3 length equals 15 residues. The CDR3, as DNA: TGTGCCAGCAGACCTCAGACAGGCTCCTACAATGAGCAGTTCTTC. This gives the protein CASRPQTGSYNEQFF.

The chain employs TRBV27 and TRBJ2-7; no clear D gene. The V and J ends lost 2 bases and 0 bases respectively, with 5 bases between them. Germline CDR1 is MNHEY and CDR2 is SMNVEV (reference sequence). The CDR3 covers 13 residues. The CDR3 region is CASSLGPSYEQYF. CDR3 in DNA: TGTGCCAGCAGTTTAGGGCCCTCCTACGAGCAGTACTTC.

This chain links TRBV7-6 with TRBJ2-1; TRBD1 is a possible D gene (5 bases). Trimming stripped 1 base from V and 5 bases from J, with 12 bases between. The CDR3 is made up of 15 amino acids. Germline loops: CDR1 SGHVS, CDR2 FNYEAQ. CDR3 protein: CASSLGSGLNNEQFF. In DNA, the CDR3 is TGTGCCAGCAGCTTAGGGTCAGGGCTGAACAATGAGCAGTTCTTC.

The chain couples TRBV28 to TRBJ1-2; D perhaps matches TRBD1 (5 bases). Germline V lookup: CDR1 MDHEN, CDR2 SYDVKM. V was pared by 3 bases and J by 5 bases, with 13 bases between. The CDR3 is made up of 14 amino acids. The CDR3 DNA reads TGTGCCAGCAGTTTTTCCCAGGGAGGATATGGCTACACCTTC. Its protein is CASSFSQGGYGYTF.

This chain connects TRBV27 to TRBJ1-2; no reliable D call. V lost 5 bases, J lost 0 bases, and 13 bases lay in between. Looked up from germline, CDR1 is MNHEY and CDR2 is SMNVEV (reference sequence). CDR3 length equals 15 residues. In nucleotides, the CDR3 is TGTGCCAGCAGTCCCTGGAGCCACACTAACTATGGCTACACCTTC. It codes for CASSPWSHTNYGYTF.

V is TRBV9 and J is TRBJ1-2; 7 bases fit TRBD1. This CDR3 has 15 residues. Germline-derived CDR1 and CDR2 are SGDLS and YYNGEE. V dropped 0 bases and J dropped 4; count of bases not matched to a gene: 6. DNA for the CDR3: TGTGCCAGCAGCGTAGCGGGACAGAGTTCCTATGGCTACACCTTC. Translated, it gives CASSVAGQSSYGYTF.

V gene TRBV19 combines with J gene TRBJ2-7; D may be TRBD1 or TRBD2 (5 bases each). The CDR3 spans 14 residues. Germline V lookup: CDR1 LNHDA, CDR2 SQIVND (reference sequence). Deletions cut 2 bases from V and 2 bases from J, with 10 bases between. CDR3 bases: TGTGCCAGTAGTATAAAATTGGGGGCCTACGAGCAGTACTTC. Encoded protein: CASSIKLGAYEQYF.

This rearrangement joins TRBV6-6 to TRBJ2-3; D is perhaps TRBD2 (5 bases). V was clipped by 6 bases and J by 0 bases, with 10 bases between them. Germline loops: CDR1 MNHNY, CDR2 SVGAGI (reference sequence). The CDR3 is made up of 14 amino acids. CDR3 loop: CASSVGASTDTQYF. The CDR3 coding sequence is TGTGCCAGCAGCGTGGGAGCTAGCACAGATACGCAGTATTTT.

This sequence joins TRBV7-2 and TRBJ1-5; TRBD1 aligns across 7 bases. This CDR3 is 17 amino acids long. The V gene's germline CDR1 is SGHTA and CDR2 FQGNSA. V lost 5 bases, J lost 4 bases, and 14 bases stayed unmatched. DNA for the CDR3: TGTGCCAGCAGCCGAGAGGTCGTGACAGGGCCTAATCAGCCCCAGCATTTT. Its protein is CASSREVVTGPNQPQHF.

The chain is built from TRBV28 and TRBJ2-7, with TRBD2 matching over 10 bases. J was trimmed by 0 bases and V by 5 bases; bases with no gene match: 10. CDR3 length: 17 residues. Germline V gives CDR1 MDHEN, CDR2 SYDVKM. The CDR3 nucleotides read TGTGCCAGCAGTGCGGCCCCCCGACTAGCGGGCTCCTACGAGCAGTACTTC. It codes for CASSAAPRLAGSYEQYF. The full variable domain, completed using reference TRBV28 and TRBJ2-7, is DVKVTQSSRYLVKRTGEKVFLECVQDMDHENMFWYRQDPGLGLRLIYFSYDVKMKEKGDIPEGYSVSREKKERFSLILESASTNQTSMYLCASSAAPRLAGSYEQYFGPGTRLTVT.

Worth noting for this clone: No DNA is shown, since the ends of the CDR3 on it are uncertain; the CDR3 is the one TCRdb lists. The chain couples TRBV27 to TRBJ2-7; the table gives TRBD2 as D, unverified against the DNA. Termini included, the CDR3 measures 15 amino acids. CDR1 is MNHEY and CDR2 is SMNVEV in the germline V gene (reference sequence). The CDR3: CASSILGEGQYEQYF.

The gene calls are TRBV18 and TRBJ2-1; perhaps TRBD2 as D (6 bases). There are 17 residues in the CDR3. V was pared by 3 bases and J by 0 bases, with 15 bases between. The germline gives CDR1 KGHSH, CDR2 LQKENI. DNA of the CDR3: TGTGCCAGCTCACCTCGCAAACGGGAGAGCTCCTACAATGAGCAGTTCTTC. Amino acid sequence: CASSPRKRESSYNEQFF.

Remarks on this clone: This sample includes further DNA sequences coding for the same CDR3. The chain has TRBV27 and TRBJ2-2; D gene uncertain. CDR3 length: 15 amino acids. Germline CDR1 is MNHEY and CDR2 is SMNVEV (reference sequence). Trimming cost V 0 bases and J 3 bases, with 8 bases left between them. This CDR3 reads CASSLSDTYTGELFF. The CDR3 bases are TGTGCCAGCAGTTTATCGGATACCTACACCGGGGAGCTGTTTTTT.

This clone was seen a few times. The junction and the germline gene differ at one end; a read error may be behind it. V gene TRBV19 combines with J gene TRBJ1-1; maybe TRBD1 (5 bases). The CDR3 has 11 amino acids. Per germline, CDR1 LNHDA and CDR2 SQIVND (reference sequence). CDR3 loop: CASSIAGVIRF. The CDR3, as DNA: TGTGCCAGTAGTATAGCGGGGGTGATTCGATTT.

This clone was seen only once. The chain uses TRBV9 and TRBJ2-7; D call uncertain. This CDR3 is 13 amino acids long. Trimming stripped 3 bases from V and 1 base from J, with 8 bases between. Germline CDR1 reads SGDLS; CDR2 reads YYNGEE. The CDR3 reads CASSALGSYEQYF. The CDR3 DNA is TGTGCCAGCAGCGCTTTAGGTTCCTACGAGCAGTACTTC.

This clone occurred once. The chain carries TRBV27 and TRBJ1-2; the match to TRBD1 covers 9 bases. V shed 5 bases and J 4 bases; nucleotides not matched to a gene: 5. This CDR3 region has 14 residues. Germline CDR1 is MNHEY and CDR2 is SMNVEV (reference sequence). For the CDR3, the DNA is TGTGCCAGCAGTCCGGGGACAGGGACCTATGGCTACACCTTC. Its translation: CASSPGTGTYGYTF.

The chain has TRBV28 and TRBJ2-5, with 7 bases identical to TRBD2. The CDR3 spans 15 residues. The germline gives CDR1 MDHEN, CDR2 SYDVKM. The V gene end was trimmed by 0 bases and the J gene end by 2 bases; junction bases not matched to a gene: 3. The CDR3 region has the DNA TGTGCCAGCAGTTTATGGGCGGGAGAACAAGAGACCCAGTACTTC. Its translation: CASSLWAGEQETQYF.

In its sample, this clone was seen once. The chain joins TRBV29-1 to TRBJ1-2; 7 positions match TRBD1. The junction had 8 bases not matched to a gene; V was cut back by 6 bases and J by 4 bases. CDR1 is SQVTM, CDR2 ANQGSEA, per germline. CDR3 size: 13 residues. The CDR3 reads CSVDNRGGYGYTF. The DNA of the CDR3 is TGCAGCGTGGATAACAGGGGTGGCTATGGCTACACCTTC. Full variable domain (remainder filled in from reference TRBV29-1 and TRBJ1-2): SAVISQKPSRDICQRGTSLTIQCQVDSQVTMMFWYRQQPGQSLTLIATANQGSEATYESGFVIDKFPISRPNLTFSTLTVSNMSPEDSSIYLCSVDNRGGYGYTFGSGTRLTVV.

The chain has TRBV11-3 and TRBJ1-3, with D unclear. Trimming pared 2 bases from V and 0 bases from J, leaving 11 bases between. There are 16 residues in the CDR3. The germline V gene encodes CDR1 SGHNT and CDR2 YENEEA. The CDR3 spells CASSLRWKASGNTIYF. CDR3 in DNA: TGTGCCAGCAGCTTAAGGTGGAAGGCCTCTGGAAACACCATATATTTT.